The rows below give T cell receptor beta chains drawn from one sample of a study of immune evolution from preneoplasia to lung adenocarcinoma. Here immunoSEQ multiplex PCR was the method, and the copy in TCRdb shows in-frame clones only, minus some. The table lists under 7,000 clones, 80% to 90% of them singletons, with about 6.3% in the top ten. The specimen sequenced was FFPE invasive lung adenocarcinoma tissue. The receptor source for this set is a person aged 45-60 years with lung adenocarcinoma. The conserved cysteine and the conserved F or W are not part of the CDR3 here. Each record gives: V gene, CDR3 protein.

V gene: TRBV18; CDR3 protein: ASSPPSVESSYEQY
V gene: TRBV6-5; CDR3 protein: ASSYSTQQETQY
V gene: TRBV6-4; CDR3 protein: ASRHRWNTEAF
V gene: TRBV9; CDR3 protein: ASSVARSIGEQF
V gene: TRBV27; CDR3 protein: ASSLWGLAANTGELF
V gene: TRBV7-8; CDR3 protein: ASSPTGDPAYGYT
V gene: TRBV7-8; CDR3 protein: ASSLEEGGTSYEQY
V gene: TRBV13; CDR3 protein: ASSLALAGETDTQY
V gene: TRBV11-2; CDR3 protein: ASNLGGAYEQY
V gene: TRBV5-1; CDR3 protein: ASSPGEYYNEQF
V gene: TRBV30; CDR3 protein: AWSARDRVYYGYT
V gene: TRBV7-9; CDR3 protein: ASSSRGGMAINEQF
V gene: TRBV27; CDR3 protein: ASSRLDSNQPQH
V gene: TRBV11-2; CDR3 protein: ASSLSLDRSSYEQY
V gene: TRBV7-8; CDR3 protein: ASSGAHPQSRANVLT
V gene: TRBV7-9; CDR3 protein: ASSRNILGEKLF
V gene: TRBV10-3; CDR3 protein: AIKGTSGTSEQY
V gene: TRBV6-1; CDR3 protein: ASSTLNTEAF
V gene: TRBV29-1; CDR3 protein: SVEVDSGNTIY
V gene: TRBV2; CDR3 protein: ASSVGASNQPQH
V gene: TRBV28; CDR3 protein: ASRTAGTSGNYEQF
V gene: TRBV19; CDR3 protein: ASSIVLGTQETQY
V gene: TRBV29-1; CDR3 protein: SVRDKGNTIY
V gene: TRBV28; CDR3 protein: ASSFPGFSGQQAKNIQY
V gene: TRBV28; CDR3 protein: ASSPWGEPTHNEQF
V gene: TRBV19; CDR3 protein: ASSRRSGSGYNEQF
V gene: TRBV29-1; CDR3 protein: SVRQDREGSEQY
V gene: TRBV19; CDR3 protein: ASSSQALVTDTQY
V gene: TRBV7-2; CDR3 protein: ASSFNTGVGYEQY
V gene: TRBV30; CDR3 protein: AWSETEAF
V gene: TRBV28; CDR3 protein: ASSFLQMTGENTEAF
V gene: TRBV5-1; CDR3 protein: ASSPMGRVLSTDTQY
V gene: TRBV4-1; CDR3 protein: ASSQEDRFRTDTQY